These T cell receptor beta chains were read from a single sample in a study of PD-L1 blockade in urothelial cancer. The repertoire was sequenced with immunoSEQ multiplex PCR; TCRdb's copy has only in-frame clones and lacks some. The sample consists of about 50,000 clones, 70% to 90% of them appearing once. This specimen was PBMCs, taken around atezolizumab (anti-PD-L1) treatment. The receptor source for this set is a man in his fifties or sixties with urothelial cancer. The CDR3 runs from the conserved cysteine through the conserved F or W. D genes are given only for firm matches. Clone size is not always given. Where it is, it says once, few, many or a class for expanded clones.

d_call j_call v_call clone_size cdr3_nt cdr3_aa
TRBD2 TRBJ2-5 TRBV5-1 NA TGCGCCAGCAGCCACGGACTAGCGGGAGGTGGGGCAGAGACCCAGTACTTC CASSHGLAGGGAETQYF
TRBD1 TRBJ2-7 TRBV6-1 NA TGTGCCAGCAGTCACTCAGGGGGTAACGCCGAGCAGTACTTC CASSHSGGNAEQYF
NA TRBJ1-1 TRBV9 NA TGTGCCAGCAGCGCCACAGGGTTTGCAGCTTTCTTT CASSATGFAAFF
NA TRBJ1-2 TRBV7-8 NA TGTGCCAGCAGCTTAGATCTTCAAATCGGGATGGGCTACACCTTC CASSLDLQIGMGYTF
NA TRBJ1-3 TRBV9 NA TGTGCCAGCAGCGAGCAGTACAGGGAAGGGAACACCATATATTTT CASSEQYREGNTIYF
NA TRBJ1-2 TRBV7-9 NA TGTGCCAGCAGCTTAGAGCTTCTTGTGAGTGATGGCTACACCTTC CASSLELLVSDGYTF
TRBD2 TRBJ2-1 TRBV10-3 NA TGTGCCACGACCTCTAGCGGGGGGAACAATGAGCAGTTCTTC CATTSSGGNNEQFF
NA TRBJ1-2 TRBV28 NA TGTGCCAGCAGCCAGGGGACGCCTATGAGCTACACCTTC CASSQGTPMSYTF
TRBD1 TRBJ2-4 TRBV4-1 NA TGCGCCAGCAGCCAAGAAACCGGGACAGGGCCCTCAAATTTCCTAGCCAAAAACATTCAGTACTTC CASSQETGTGPSNFLAKNIQYF
TRBD2 TRBJ2-1 TRBV5-1 once TGCGCCAGCAGCTTGGTGGGGACTAGCGGTAACAATGAGCAGTTCTTC CASSLVGTSGNNEQFF
NA TRBJ1-4 TRBV4-3 NA TGCGCCAGCAGCCAAGAGGGGGGGAATGAAAAACTGTTTTTT CASSQEGGNEKLFF
NA TRBJ1-5 TRBV9 NA TGTGCCAGCAGCGGAGGAGGGGCGAGGCAGCCCCAGCATTTT CASSGGGARQPQHF
TRBD2 TRBJ2-5 TRBV14 few TGTGCCAGCAGCCTTATACTAGCGAACCAAGAGACCCAGTACTTC CASSLILANQETQYF
TRBD1 TRBJ2-3 TRBV15 NA TGTGCCACCAGCAGAGACGCGACAGGGCTGACAGATACGCAGTATTTT CATSRDATGLTDTQYF
NA TRBJ2-4 TRBV21-1 NA TGTGCCATCCTACTAGCGGGAGAGAGTGTGGTCAAAAACATTCAGTACTTC CAILLAGESVVKNIQYF
TRBD2 TRBJ2-2 TRBV13 NA TGTGCCAGCAGCTTCTCGGGACTAGCGGCTCCGGGGACCGGGGAGCTGTTTTTT CASSFSGLAAPGTGELFF
NA TRBJ1-4 TRBV5-6 NA TGTGCCAGCAAAGGGAGGGGGAATGGAGAAAAACTGTTTTTT CASKGRGNGEKLFF
TRBD1 TRBJ1-4 TRBV5-1 NA TGCGCCAGCAGCTTGGGGGACAGGGCTTCAAATGAAAAACTGTTTTTT CASSLGDRASNEKLFF
NA TRBJ1-3 TRBV19 NA TGTGCCAGTCACTCAGGGGCCTCTGGAAACACCATATATTTT CASHSGASGNTIYF
TRBD1 TRBJ1-1 TRBV5-1 NA TGCGCCAGCAGCTTGAAGGTGGGGCAGGGGGCGACTGAAGCTTTCTTT CASSLKVGQGATEAFF
TRBD1 TRBJ2-5 TRBV2 once TGTGCCAGCAGCGGACAGGCCTTCCAAGAGACCCAGTACTTC CASSGQAFQETQYF
NA TRBJ1-2 TRBV2 NA TGTGCCAGCATAGGACAGCTTTATGGCTACACCTTC CASIGQLYGYTF
NA TRBJ1-6 TRBV19 NA TGTGCCTGCTACCGGGCCCGGGAACCCCTCCACTTT CACYRAREPLHF
TRBD1 TRBJ2-7 TRBV28 NA TGTGCCAGCCACCGCGCGGGACAGGGGGCTTACGAGCAGTACTTC CASHRAGQGAYEQYF
TRBD1 TRBJ1-5 TRBV7-6 NA TGTGCCAGCAGCTTAGTTCCACAGGGGCGGGATAGCAATCAGCCCCAGCATTTT CASSLVPQGRDSNQPQHF
NA TRBJ2-4 TRBV4-1 once TGCGCCAGCAGCCAAGAAGGGGCTGGGGTGGACATTCAGTACTTC CASSQEGAGVDIQYF
TRBD2 TRBJ2-7 TRBV7-9 medium-sized TGTGCCAGCAGCCCCCCGACTAGCGGGTTCACCTACGAGCAGTACTTC CASSPPTSGFTYEQYF
NA TRBJ2-7 TRBV4-3 NA TGCGCCAGCAGCCAGGTTCAGTGGGGCGACGAGCAGTACTTC CASSQVQWGDEQYF
NA TRBJ2-7 TRBV5-4 NA TGTGCCAATAATGGGGGGGCAGGGTACGAGCAGTACTTC CANNGGAGYEQYF
NA TRBJ1-1 TRBV25-1 once TGTGCCAGCAGGTCCGAGGCGAACACTGAAGCTTTCTTT CASRSEANTEAFF
NA TRBJ2-4 TRBV9 few TGTGCCAGCAGCGTAGGCGGGACCAAAAACATTCAGTACTTC CASSVGGTKNIQYF
TRBD2 TRBJ2-1 TRBV27 NA TGTGCCAGCAGTTTCGCGGGAGTGTCCTACAATGAGCAGTTCTTC CASSFAGVSYNEQFF
TRBD1 TRBJ2-2 TRBV19 NA TGTGCCAGTAGGGGACAGGGTTCAGGCGGGGAGCTGTTTTTT CASRGQGSGGELFF
NA TRBJ1-2 TRBV27 NA TGTGCCAGCAGTTTTTGGGGAGGGAACTATGGCTACACCTTC CASSFWGGNYGYTF
TRBD1 TRBJ1-1 TRBV5-5 NA TGTGCCAGCAGCCTAGGACAGGTCGGGTACACTGAAGCTTTCTTT CASSLGQVGYTEAFF
NA TRBJ1-1 TRBV21-1 NA TGTGCCAGCAGCAAATATTTAAAAACAGGGGATGATGAAGCTTTCTTT CASSKYLKTGDDEAFF
TRBD2 TRBJ2-3 TRBV7-8 NA TGTGCCAGCAGCTTTGGTGCTAGCGGGGGCGGGGGGGATACGCAGTATTTT CASSFGASGGGGDTQYF
NA TRBJ1-1 TRBV5-1 NA TGCGCCAGCAAATTCCAGGGCATGAACACTGAAGCTTTCTTT CASKFQGMNTEAFF
NA TRBJ2-1 TRBV6-6 NA TGTGCCACCAGATTAGACTTGTACAATGAGCAGTTCTTC CATRLDLYNEQFF
NA TRBJ2-1 TRBV19 few TGTGCCAGTACCAGTATAGGAGGGGTGACCTCCTACAATGAGCAGTTCTTC CASTSIGGVTSYNEQFF
NA TRBJ1-1 TRBV19 NA TGTGCCAGTAGCCCAGAAGGGACTAGGGTCAGGTTGAACACTGAAGCTTTCTTT CASSPEGTRVRLNTEAFF
TRBD2 TRBJ2-2 TRBV7-3 once TGTGCCAGCAGCTTAACCGCGGGGGGGGGAACCGGGGAGCTGTTTTTT CASSLTAGGGTGELFF
NA TRBJ2-5 TRBV13 NA TGTGCCAGCAGCTCCGCCGAGGAGCAAGAGACCCAGTACTTC CASSSAEEQETQYF
TRBD1 TRBJ1-1 TRBV18 NA TGTGCCAGCTCAACTACAGGGGCCACTGAAGCTTTCTTT CASSTTGATEAFF
NA TRBJ2-3 TRBV5-5 once TGTGCCAGCAGCTTGGCCTGGGGGGGGCTGACAGATACGCAGTATTTT CASSLAWGGLTDTQYF
NA TRBJ1-5 TRBV5-6 NA TGTGCCAGCAGCTTGAGGGGTCAGCCCCAGCATTTT CASSLRGQPQHF
NA TRBJ2-7 TRBV2 NA TGTGCCAGCAGTGAGGTCAGCTCCTACGAGCAGTACTTC CASSEVSSYEQYF
TRBD1 TRBJ2-7 TRBV5-1 NA TGCGCCAGCAGGCAGGGGACAGGGGGTGCCTACGAGCAGTACTTC CASRQGTGGAYEQYF
NA TRBJ1-1 TRBV2 NA TGTGCCAGCACCGGGTTTATGAACACTGAAGCTTTCTTT CASTGFMNTEAFF
NA TRBJ1-1 TRBV6-1 NA TGTGCCAGCAGTACAGAGATGAACACTGAAGCTTTCTTT CASSTEMNTEAFF
TRBD1 TRBJ1-4 TRBV6-7 few TGTGCCAGCAGGGGAAACAGGGGACCAAATGAAAAACTGTTTTTT CASRGNRGPNEKLFF
NA TRBJ2-7 TRBV7-9 few TGTGCCAGCAGTGGGGACTTAGCTTATCCCATTGTTTTC CASSGDLAYPIVF
TRBD1 TRBJ2-7 TRBV15 NA TGTGCCACCAGCAGAGATCGAGGGACAGGGGGCAGGCACGAGCAGTACTTC CATSRDRGTGGRHEQYF
TRBD1 TRBJ1-4 TRBV27 NA TGTGCCAGCAGTTCGGGACAGGGGGCAACTAATGAAAAACTGTTTTTT CASSSGQGATNEKLFF
TRBD1 TRBJ1-1 TRBV5-4 NA TGTGCCAGCAGCACAGCCGGGACAGGGGGACGGGTGTCTGAAGCTTTCTTT CASSTAGTGGRVSEAFF